This TCR beta chain was sequenced during a study of beta chain features in type 1 diabetes (dated by TCRdb to 2016 to 2019). With regard to the full study: Mean age, gender distribution, total cell number and subset yield were not different between patients and healthy donors. Regulatory and stem cell-like memory subsets were isolated from only 8 patients and roughly 8 healthy donors, whereas naive and central memory subsets came from all 28 donors. A total of 85 million to 140 million sorted cells were examined across all samples, and the number of cells per subset was strongly correlated with RNA yield. In the study, recently diagnosed type 1 diabetes patients and matched healthy donors were compared on the TCRB repertoires of their sorted circulating CD4+ T cell subsets. The investigation overall reported the following: Naive, central memory and regulatory TCRB repertoires appeared to be more similar among patients than among healthy donors. A moderate but significant shortening of TCRB CDR3 length was observed in type 1 diabetes patients in all four CD4+ subsets. At VDJ recombination sites, patients with type 1 diabetes made fewer insertions and deleted more nucleotides, a pattern implying thymic rearrangement abnormalities. PCR might favor shorter templates, but patient and control samples were amplified and corrected together, so any skew would affect both groups equally. Because cDNA rather than genomic DNA was sequenced, highly expressing activated cells could have been over-represented, although no difference in activation and CD3 levels was found between groups. HLA sub-analyses involved small numbers of individuals, so any influence of HLA type on TCRB rearrangement remained unresolved.

Reading the germline V gene (reference sequence) gives CDR1 DFQATT and CDR2 SNEGSKA. Reading from cysteine to phenylalanine, the CDR3 counts 11 amino acids. Only the CDR3 part of the read is kept: 33 bases, read in frame from the first base. A single peripheral blood draw of approximately 110 mL on average was collected from each donor into heparinised tubes. A BD FACSAria II was used to sort naive, central memory, regulatory and stem cell-like memory CD4+ T cells with a panel that included CD45RO, CCR7, CD25, CD127, CD95 and CD27. Purity was above 95% for every sorted population. PBMCs were isolated right away by Lymphoprep density gradient centrifugation and were stained directly, without culture. Samples were stained and sorted in pairs, with one healthy donor and one patient per experiment, so that batch effects were minimized. All of the isolated RNA was reverse transcribed with the High Capacity cDNA Reverse Transcription Kit, so expressed TCRB transcripts were sequenced. Naive, central memory and regulatory T cell samples underwent deep immunoSEQ sequencing, averaging around 3.6 million total reads per sample. After sorted cells were lysed in RLT buffer, RNA was extracted with DNase-treated RNeasy Micro or Mini kits, with the choice depending on cell number. Each cell subset was processed on its own to prevent cross-contamination, while patient and healthy donor samples were processed together. The immunoSEQ multiplex PCR was used to amplify TCRB sequences from cDNA, yielding 87-bp fragments that span the CDR3 region. Sequencing of the amplicons was performed on the Illumina HiSeq platform. As for the original processing: Synthetic template baselines were used to correct PCR bias computationally, reads within Hamming distance 2 were collapsed, and singletons that could not be merged were discarded. Reads were aligned against IMGT to assign V, D and J genes, CDR3 length and insertions or deletions at six rearrangement sites. Within each subset, clonotype counts were normalized to sorted cell number, after which true diversity and Gini coefficients were computed with the tcR R package. Repertoire sharing was quantified using the overlap coefficient calculated on TCRB nucleotide sequences. As stored in TCRdb, this immuneACCESS dataset retains in-frame rearrangements with V and J assigned. A fraction of the clones does not appear; measured against another copy, unresolved V genes explain less than half of the discrepancy, and the remainder lacks a known reason. From that table come the V and J calls and clone size; the DNA was used to work out D and trimming. The sample table lists 200,000 to 250,000 clones, approximately 10% of them with a count of one. Approximately 1.4% of the sample lies in the top ten.

As regards this clone: Its recognized antigen is unknown. Qualities for individual bases were not recorded, and no much larger clone is one base off.

This receptor was identified in a man aged 18-30 years in good health. The receptor chain draws on TRBV20-1 and TRBJ2-3; perhaps TRBD2 is the D gene, with 5 bases matching. Sequencing was done on a sample of central memory CD4+ T cells from blood. The CDR3 protein sequence reads: CSGGSRDTQYF. The nucleotide sequence reads TGCAGCGGTGGGAGTCGCGATACGCAGTATTTT.